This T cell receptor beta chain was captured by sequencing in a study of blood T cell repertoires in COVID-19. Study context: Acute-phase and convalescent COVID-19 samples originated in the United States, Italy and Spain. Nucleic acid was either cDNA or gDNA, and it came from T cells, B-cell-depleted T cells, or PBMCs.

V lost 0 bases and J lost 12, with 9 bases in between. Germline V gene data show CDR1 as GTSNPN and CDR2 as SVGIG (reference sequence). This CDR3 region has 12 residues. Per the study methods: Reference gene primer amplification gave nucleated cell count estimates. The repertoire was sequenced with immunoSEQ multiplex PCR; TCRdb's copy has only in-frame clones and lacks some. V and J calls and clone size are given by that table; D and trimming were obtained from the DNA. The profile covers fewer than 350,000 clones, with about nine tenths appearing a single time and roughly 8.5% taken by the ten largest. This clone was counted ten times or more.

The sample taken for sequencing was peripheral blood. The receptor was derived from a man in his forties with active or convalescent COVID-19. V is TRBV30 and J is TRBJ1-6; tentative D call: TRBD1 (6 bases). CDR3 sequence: CAWSVRGRPLHF. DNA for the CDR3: TGTGCCTGGAGTGTAAGGGGGAGACCCCTCCACTTT.